This TCR beta chain was sequenced in a study of blood T cells in healthy people across ages. Findings and caveats of the study: The study could not conclusively compare naive and antigen-experienced cells, given its unsorted PBMCs.

About 10 milliliters of peripheral blood were drawn from each donor into EDTA-treated tubes. PBMCs were isolated at a quantity of at least 7 million per sample. Remarks on this clonotype: Its antigen is not known.

A J-beta primer mix and a sample-barcoded 5' primer were used in a second PCR of about 7 to 12 cycles. TCRdb processed the 5' RACE reads anew with MiXCR; each CDR3 protein has one entry. The table lists roughly 1.4 million distinct CDR3 sequences, approximately 63% of them singletons. The CDR3 has 17 amino acids. V dropped 1 base and J dropped 3 bases, with 19 bases sitting between them. Per the germline V gene, CDR1 is LGHNA and CDR2 is YNFKEQ. Source material: blood. The chain links TRBV4-2 to TRBJ2-7; weak D call: TRBD1 (6 bases). The sequence was collected from a man younger than 35 in good health. CDR3 amino acids: CASSQGQVRYSHYEQYF. In DNA form, the CDR3 reads TGTGCCAGCAGCCAAGGACAGGTCCGATACTCTCACTACGAGCAGTACTTC.